Only one count was recorded for the clone carrying this TCR beta chain. What it binds is not known. These data belong to a study of cytomegalovirus exposure and HLA in healthy donors. Notes on the study in general: Most of the CMV-associated TCR beta chains (in a later analysis) appeared to be HLA-restricted. Earlier results showed most TCR beta V segments being productive about 87% or about 30% of the time.

PCR was performed using 60 Vbeta and 13 Jbeta primers. Here immunoSEQ multiplex PCR was the method, and the copy in TCRdb shows in-frame clones only, minus some. The sample yields about 69,000 clones, approximately 68% seen once. Despite likely unrecorded immune exposures, the donors were nominally healthy at the time of sampling. CDR3 length equals 14 residues. Trimming cost V 7 bases and J 3 bases, with 13 bases left between them. CDR1 is SNHLY and CDR2 is FYNNEI in the germline V gene. The sample consisted of PBMCs. This clonotype originated in a woman aged 25 to 39 in good health and CMV-seronegative. The V and J genes are TRBV2 and TRBJ1-5, with D possibly being TRBD1 (6 bases). CDR3 amino acids: CASKDRQPNQPQHF. The CDR3 DNA reads TGTGCCAGCAAAGACAGGCAACCCAATCAGCCCCAGCATTTT.